This note documents a single TCR beta chain sequence. The data originate from a study of blood T cell repertoires in COVID-19. The overall study: The United States, Italy and Spain were the sources of the acute and convalescent COVID-19 samples. T cells, B-cell-depleted T cells, or PBMCs supplied cDNA or gDNA.

Original analysis: Amplified reference gene primers provided the basis for estimating nucleated cell counts. TCRdb keeps only in-frame clones here, not all; method: immunoSEQ multiplex PCR. V and J calls and clone size are those listed in that table; D and trimming were worked out from the DNA. The sample lists about 150,000 clones; around 90% were seen once. This CDR3 has 13 residues. CDR1 and CDR2 from the germline V gene are LNHDA and SQIVND (reference sequence). Trimming took 7 bases from V and 3 from J; bases not matched to a gene: 2. The rearrangement uses TRBV19 and TRBJ1-5, with 8 bases lining up with TRBD1. What was sequenced was peripheral blood. The receptor comes from a man aged 45-60 years with acute or convalescent COVID-19. Here the CDR3 DNA reads TGTGCCAGTAAGGACAGGGTCAATCAGCCCCAGCATTTT. The encoded protein is CASKDRVNQPQHF.